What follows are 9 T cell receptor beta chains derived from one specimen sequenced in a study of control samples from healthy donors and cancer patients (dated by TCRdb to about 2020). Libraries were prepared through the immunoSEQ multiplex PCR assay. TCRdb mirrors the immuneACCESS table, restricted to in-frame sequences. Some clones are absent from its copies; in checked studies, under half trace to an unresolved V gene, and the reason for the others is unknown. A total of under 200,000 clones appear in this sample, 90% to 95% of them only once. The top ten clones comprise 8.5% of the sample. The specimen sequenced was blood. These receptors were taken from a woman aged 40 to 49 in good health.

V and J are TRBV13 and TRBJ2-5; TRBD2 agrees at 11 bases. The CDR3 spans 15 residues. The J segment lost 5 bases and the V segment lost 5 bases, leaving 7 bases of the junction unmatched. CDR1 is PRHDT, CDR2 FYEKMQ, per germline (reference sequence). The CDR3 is CASSARLAGWETQYF. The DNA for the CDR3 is TGTGCCAGCAGCGCACGACTAGCGGGGTGGGAGACCCAGTACTTC.

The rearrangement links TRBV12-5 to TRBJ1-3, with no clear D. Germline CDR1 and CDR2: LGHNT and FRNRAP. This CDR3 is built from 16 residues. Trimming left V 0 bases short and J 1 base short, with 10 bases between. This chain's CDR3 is CASGLVLGPSGNTIYF. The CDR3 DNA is TGTGCTAGTGGTTTGGTACTAGGGCCGTCTGGAAACACCATATATTTT.

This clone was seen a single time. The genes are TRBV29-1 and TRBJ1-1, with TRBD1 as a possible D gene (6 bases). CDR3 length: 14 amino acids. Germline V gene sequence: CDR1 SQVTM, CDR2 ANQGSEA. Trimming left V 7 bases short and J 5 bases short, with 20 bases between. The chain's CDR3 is CSATHRGGKTEAFF. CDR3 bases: TGCAGCGCAACCCATCGAGGGGGGAAAACTGAAGCTTTCTTT. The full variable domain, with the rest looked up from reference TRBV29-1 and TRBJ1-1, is SAVISQKPSRDICQRGTSLTIQCQVDSQVTMMFWYRQQPGQSLTLIATANQGSEATYESGFVIDKFPISRPNLTFSTLTVSNMSPEDSSIYLCSATHRGGKTEAFFGQGTRLTVV.

CDR3 nucleotides: TGTGCCAGCAGCGACCGAACAGGGCTCCACACTGAAGCTTTCTTT. This encodes CASSDRTGLHTEAFF. The V and J genes are TRBV6-5 and TRBJ1-1; D perhaps matches TRBD1 (6 bases). V was cut by 6 bases and J by 3 bases, with 17 bases left in between. The germline CDR1 and CDR2 sequences are MNHEY and SVGAGI. This CDR3 comprises 15 residues.

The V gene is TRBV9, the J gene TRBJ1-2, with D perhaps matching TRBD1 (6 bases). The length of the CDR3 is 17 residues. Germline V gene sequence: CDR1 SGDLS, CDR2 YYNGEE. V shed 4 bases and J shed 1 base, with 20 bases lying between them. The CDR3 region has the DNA TGTGCCAGCAGCCCGCGATTGACCAGGGGACTTAACTATGGCTACACCTTC. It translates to CASSPRLTRGLNYGYTF.

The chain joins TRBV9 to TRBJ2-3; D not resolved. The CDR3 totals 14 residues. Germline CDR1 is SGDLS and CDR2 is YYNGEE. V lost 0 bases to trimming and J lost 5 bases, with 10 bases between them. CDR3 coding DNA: TGTGCCAGCAGCGTAGCCCCACATCGAGATACGCAGTATTTT. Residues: CASSVAPHRDTQYF.

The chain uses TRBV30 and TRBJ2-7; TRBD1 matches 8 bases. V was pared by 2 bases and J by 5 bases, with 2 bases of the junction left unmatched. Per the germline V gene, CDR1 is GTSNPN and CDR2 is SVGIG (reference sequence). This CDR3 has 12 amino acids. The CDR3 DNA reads TGTGCCTGGAGTACAGGGGGGCACGAGCAGTACTTC. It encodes CAWSTGGHEQYF.

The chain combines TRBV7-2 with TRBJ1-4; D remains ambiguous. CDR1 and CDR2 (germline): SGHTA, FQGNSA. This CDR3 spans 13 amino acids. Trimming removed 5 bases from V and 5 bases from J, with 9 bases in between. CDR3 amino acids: CASSPERNEKLFF. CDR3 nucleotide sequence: TGTGCCAGCAGCCCCGAGCGAAATGAAAAACTGTTTTTT.

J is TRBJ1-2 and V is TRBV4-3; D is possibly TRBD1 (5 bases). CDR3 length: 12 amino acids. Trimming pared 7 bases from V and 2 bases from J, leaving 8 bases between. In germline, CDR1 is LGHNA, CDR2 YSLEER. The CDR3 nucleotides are TGCGCCAGCATGGACACGAACTATGGCTACACCTTC. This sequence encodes CASMDTNYGYTF.